The 4 T cell receptor beta chains below all came from one sample that was sequenced in a study of blood T cell repertoires in COVID-19. TCRdb's copy holds only in-frame clones and misses some; the assay was immunoSEQ multiplex PCR. This table has 140,000 or so clones, about 80% appearing once. The sequenced material came from peripheral blood. All receptors come from a human donor in a cohort sampled during active COVID-19.

In DNA form, the CDR3 reads TGTGCCAGCAGTTCCGGGACAGGGAACACCGGGGAGCTGTTTTTT. Translating it yields CASSSGTGNTGELFF. The V and J genes are TRBV6-5 and TRBJ2-2; 8 nucleotides line up with TRBD1. V gave up 4 bases and J gave up 1 base; unmatched junction bases: 2. This CDR3 region has 15 residues. Germline-derived CDR1 and CDR2 are MNHEY and SVGAGI.

The rearrangement joins TRBV6-5 to TRBJ1-1, with D perhaps matching TRBD1 (6 bases). Trimming shortened V by 3 bases and J by 1 base, and 15 bases separated the two germline ends. This CDR3 is 16 amino acids long. Germline loops: CDR1 MNHEY, CDR2 SVGAGI. The CDR3: CASSYKQGFGNTEAFF. The CDR3 DNA sequence: TGTGCCAGCAGTTATAAACAGGGCTTCGGGAACACTGAAGCTTTCTTT.

This clone has a single count. The V call is TRBV5-1, the J call TRBJ1-6, with 7 positions matching TRBD1. Germline values: CDR1 SGHRS, CDR2 YFSETQ. V lost 6 bases and J lost 5; bases outside the gene matches: 2. The CDR3 has 13 residues. CDR3 in amino acids: CASTGQNNSPLHF. The CDR3 region has the DNA TGCGCCAGCACGGGACAGAATAATTCACCCCTCCACTTT.

The V gene is TRBV2, the J gene TRBJ2-3; perhaps TRBD2 as D (5 bases). The germline V gene has CDR1 SNHLY and CDR2 FYNNEI. Trimming cost V 8 bases and J 6 bases, with 9 bases left between them. This CDR3 is 11 amino acids long. DNA of the CDR3: TGTGCCAGCTTAGCGTTGGATACGCAGTATTTT. This gives the protein CASLALDTQYF.